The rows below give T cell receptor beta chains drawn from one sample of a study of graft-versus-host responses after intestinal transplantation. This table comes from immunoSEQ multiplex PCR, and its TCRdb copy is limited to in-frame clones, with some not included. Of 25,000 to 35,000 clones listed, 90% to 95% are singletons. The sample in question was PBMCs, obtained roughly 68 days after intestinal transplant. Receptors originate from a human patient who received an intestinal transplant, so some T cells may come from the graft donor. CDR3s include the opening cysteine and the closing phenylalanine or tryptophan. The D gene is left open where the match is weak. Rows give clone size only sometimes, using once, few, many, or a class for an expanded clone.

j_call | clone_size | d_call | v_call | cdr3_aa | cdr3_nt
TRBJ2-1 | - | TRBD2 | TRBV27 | CASSDGTSGSNEQFF | TGTGCCAGCAGTGATGGGACTAGCGGGAGCAATGAGCAGTTCTTC
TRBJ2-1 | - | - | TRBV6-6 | CASSTLESNNEQFF | TGTGCCAGCAGCACCCTTGAGTCCAACAATGAGCAGTTCTTC
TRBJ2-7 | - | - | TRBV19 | CASSWAGLTYEQYF | TGTGCCAGTAGTTGGGCAGGCCTTACCTACGAGCAGTACTTC
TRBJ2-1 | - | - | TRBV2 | CASSTRHIEQFF | TGTGCCAGCAGTACTAGACATATTGAGCAGTTCTTC
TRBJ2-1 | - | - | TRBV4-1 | CASSLLGLAPSSYNEQFF | TGCGCCAGCAGCCTTCTTGGGTTAGCGCCTAGCTCCTACAATGAGCAGTTCTTC
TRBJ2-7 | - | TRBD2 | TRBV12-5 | CASGLVPSGSRREQYF | TGTGCTAGTGGTTTGGTACCTAGCGGGAGTAGGCGCGAGCAGTACTTC
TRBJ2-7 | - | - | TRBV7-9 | CASSLGPTEQYF | TGTGCCAGCAGCTTGGGACCGACTGAGCAGTACTTC
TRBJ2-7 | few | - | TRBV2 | CASSELEAESSYEQYF | TGTGCCAGCAGTGAGCTAGAGGCAGAATCATCCTACGAGCAGTACTTC
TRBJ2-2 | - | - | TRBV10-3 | CAISEPDTGPGELFF | TGTGCCATCAGTGAGCCCGACACAGGGCCCGGGGAGCTGTTTTTT
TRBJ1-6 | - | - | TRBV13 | CASRSTGSSYNSPLHF | TGTGCCAGCAGATCTACAGGGAGCTCCTATAATTCACCCCTCCACTTT
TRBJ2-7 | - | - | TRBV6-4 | CASSKNSETYEQYF | TGTGCCAGCAGTAAAAACAGTGAAACATACGAGCAGTACTTC
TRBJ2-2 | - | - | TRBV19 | CASSWGLHTGELFF | TGTGCCAGTAGTTGGGGACTTCACACCGGGGAGCTGTTTTTT